The 22 T cell receptor beta chains listed next were all sequenced from one sample in a study of blood T cells in healthy people across ages. PCR was performed a second time for about 7 to 11 cycles using a sample-barcoded 5' primer and a J-beta primer mix. TCRdb ran MiXCR on the 5' RACE reads and lists one entry per CDR3 protein. The table records 660,000 or so distinct CDR3 sequences, 45% to 65% of them present only once. Sequencing was carried out using blood. The origin of the receptors is a man between 60 and 75 years old in good health.

The chain uses TRBV5-5 and TRBJ2-7; a possible D gene is TRBD1 (5 bases). Trimming shortened V by 4 bases and J by 0 bases, and 11 bases separated the two germline ends. CDR3 length: 14 residues. CDR1 SGHKS and CDR2 YYEKEE come from the germline V gene (reference sequence). CDR3 residues: CASSRGISSYEQYF. CDR3 sequence (DNA): TGTGCCAGCAGCAGGGGCATCAGCTCCTACGAGCAGTACTTC.

The J gene is TRBJ2-3, the V gene TRBV20-1; D is perhaps TRBD1 (6 bases). CDR3 length equals 16 residues. With 6 bases removed from V and 0 bases from J, the gap between germline ends came to 19 bases. CDR1 is DFQATT and CDR2 is SNEGSKA in the germline V gene (reference sequence). DNA for the CDR3: TGCAGTGCCGTAGGCAGGGTGGGGGCTAGCACAGATACGCAGTATTTT. It translates to CSAVGRVGASTDTQYF.

There are a few counts of this clonotype. J is TRBJ1-6 and V is TRBV3-1; the D gene is possibly TRBD1 (5 bases). Per the germline V gene, CDR1 is LGHDT and CDR2 is YNNKEL (reference sequence). Trimming stripped 4 bases from V and 10 bases from J, with 14 bases between. The CDR3 sequence is 14 residues long. Here the CDR3 reads CASSRREAWSPLHF. In DNA, the CDR3 is TGTGCCAGCAGCCGCAGGGAGGCTTGGTCACCCCTCCACTTT.

The chain links TRBV10-3 to TRBJ2-5; D ambiguous. The CDR3 is 14 residues long. The V gene's germline CDR1 is ENHRY and CDR2 SYGVKD. V lost 0 bases and J lost 3, with 8 bases in between. The CDR3 protein is CAISESSMKETQYF. In DNA form, the CDR3 reads TGTGCCATCAGTGAGTCGTCGATGAAAGAGACCCAGTACTTC.

This clonotype was picked up a small number of times. The V gene is TRBV20-1, the J gene TRBJ2-5, with D possibly being TRBD1 (6 bases). CDR3 size: 13 residues. Germline-derived CDR1 and CDR2 are DFQATT and SNEGSKA (reference sequence). V lost 2 bases and J 5 bases, leaving 12 bases between the germline ends. The CDR3 sequence is CSARHTGQETQYF. CDR3 in DNA: TGCAGTGCTAGACACACAGGGCAGGAGACCCAGTACTTC.

This clonotype was seen a handful of times. The chain couples TRBV3-1 to TRBJ2-3; perhaps TRBD1 as D (6 bases). The CDR3 is 15 residues long. Germline CDR1 and CDR2: LGHDT and YNNKEL (reference sequence). Trimming removed 4 bases from V and 0 bases from J, with 11 bases in between. The CDR3, as DNA: TGTGCCAGCAGCCGGGGGCCTCTTAGCACAGATACGCAGTATTTT. Its translation is CASSRGPLSTDTQYF.

This clonotype turned up a few times. The V gene is TRBV20-1, the J gene TRBJ1-2, with D possibly matching TRBD1 (6 bases). Between the trimmed V and J ends, which lost 3 bases and 5 bases, there was a span of 16 bases. CDR3 length: 14 amino acids. CDR1 is DFQATT, CDR2 SNEGSKA, per germline (reference sequence). DNA of the CDR3: TGCAGTGCTAGCTGGGGCTCACAGGGATATGGCTACACCTTC. Residues: CSASWGSQGYGYTF.

This chain joins TRBV3-1 and TRBJ2-5; 7 nucleotides align to TRBD1. Germline-derived CDR1 and CDR2 are LGHDT and YNNKEL (reference sequence). Trimming took 4 bases from V and 4 from J; bases not matched to a gene: 12. The CDR3 is made up of 16 amino acids. This chain's CDR3 is CASSPSFLGGTETQYF. Here the CDR3 DNA reads TGTGCCAGCAGCCCCTCCTTCTTAGGGGGCACAGAGACCCAGTACTTC.

The chain combines TRBV7-2 with TRBJ2-2; 8 bases are a match to TRBD1. The length of the CDR3 is 16 residues. In germline, CDR1 is SGHTA, CDR2 FQGNSA. V lost 5 bases to trimming and J lost 4 bases; unmatched junction nucleotides: 9. The CDR3 region has the DNA TGTGCCAGCAGCCTCCTGGACAGGGCGCCCACCGGGGAGCTGTTTTTT. Its protein is CASSLLDRAPTGELFF.

The chain combines TRBV4-2 with TRBJ1-4; the D gene is possibly TRBD1 (5 bases). Trimming shortened V by 0 bases and J by 8 bases, and 13 bases separated the two germline ends. This CDR3 spans 15 amino acids. From germline, CDR1 is LGHNA and CDR2 YNFKEQ. The CDR3 DNA reads TGTGCCAGCAGCCAAGATCTGGCAGGGAGCGAAAAACTGTTTTTT. Protein sequence: CASSQDLAGSEKLFF.

The sample holds a few counts of this clonotype. The rearrangement joins TRBV9 to TRBJ2-7; D not certain. The V and J ends lost 0 bases and 6 bases respectively, with 13 bases between them. The CDR3 consists of 14 residues. CDR1 is SGDLS and CDR2 is YYNGEE in the germline V gene. CDR3 protein: CASSVGSKGSEQYF. The CDR3 DNA reads as TGTGCCAGCAGCGTAGGGAGCAAGGGTTCCGAGCAGTACTTC.

The chain combines TRBV5-1 with TRBJ2-2; 8 positions match TRBD1. CDR1 is SGHRS and CDR2 is YFSETQ in the germline V gene. Unmatched junction bases numbered 6, after V lost 0 bases and J lost 5 bases. The CDR3 is made up of 16 amino acids. CDR3 bases: TGCGCCAGCAGCTTGGGCCAGGGGGCTGTTACCGGGGAGCTGTTTTTT. The encoded protein is CASSLGQGAVTGELFF.

The sample holds a few counts of this clonotype. The genes are TRBV9 and TRBJ2-3; 12 bases align to TRBD2. The J segment lost 0 bases and the V segment lost 4 bases, leaving 12 bases of the junction unmatched. The germline gives CDR1 SGDLS, CDR2 YYNGEE. The CDR3 consists of 19 residues. DNA of the CDR3: TGTGCCAGCAGCACGAGACTAGCGGGGGCTGCCCTAAGCACAGATACGCAGTATTTT. Translation: CASSTRLAGAALSTDTQYF.

The sample holds one count of this clonotype. The chain has TRBV5-1 and TRBJ2-1; TRBD2 agrees at 14 bases. From germline, CDR1 is SGHRS and CDR2 YFSETQ. The CDR3 totals 16 residues. J gave up 9 bases and V 4 bases, and 9 bases lay outside the gene matches. CDR3 sequence reads: CASSLPTSGGASEQFF. The CDR3 region has the DNA TGCGCCAGCAGCCTACCGACTAGCGGGGGGGCCTCTGAGCAGTTCTTC.

This clonotype was seen at least ten times. The chain has TRBV2 and TRBJ2-1; TRBD1 might be the D (6 bases). With 5 bases removed from V and 9 bases from J, the gap between germline ends came to 11 bases. Germline CDR1 SNHLY, CDR2 FYNNEI. CDR3 length: 12 amino acids. CDR3 amino acids: CASSRAGVEQFF. CDR3 bases: TGTGCCAGCAGTCGAGCAGGGGTTGAGCAGTTCTTC.

This clonotype was counted a few times. The chain is built from TRBV3-1 and TRBJ2-1; no definite D call. Germline CDR1 reads LGHDT; CDR2 reads YNNKEL (reference sequence). The CDR3 totals 12 residues. The V gene lost 2 bases and the J gene lost 9 bases, with 8 bases spanning the gap. CDR3 protein: CASSQPTGEQFF. CDR3 nucleotides: TGTGCCAGCAGCCAACCCACCGGTGAGCAGTTCTTC.

The chain joins TRBV11-2 to TRBJ2-5, with D hard to call. Near its end, the DNA agrees better with TRBJ2-7, so the J call may be wrong. This CDR3 comprises 15 residues. Looked up from germline, CDR1 is SGHAT and CDR2 is FQNNGV. The CDR3 bases are TGTGCCAGCAGCTATGGTCCCACGACCCGCTACGAGCAGTACTTC. It specifies CASSYGPTTRYEQYF.

The V gene is TRBV28, the J gene TRBJ2-5; 13 bases agree with TRBD2. Looked up from germline, CDR1 is MDHEN and CDR2 is SYDVKM. There are 15 residues in the CDR3. Losses at the gene ends were 9 bases for V and 3 bases for J; bases not matched to a gene: 7. CDR3 sequence (DNA): TGTGCCAGTGGACTAGCGGGGGCTGGGAAAGAGACCCAGTACTTC. Translated, it gives CASGLAGAGKETQYF.

The J gene is TRBJ2-4, the V gene TRBV3-1; 9 bases agree with TRBD1. The V gene's germline CDR1 is LGHDT and CDR2 YNNKEL (reference sequence). V lost 1 base to trimming and J lost 0 bases; unmatched junction nucleotides: 13. The CDR3 extends over 20 amino acids. DNA of the CDR3: TGTGCCAGCAGCCAAGCCTCGGGACAGGGAGTTCGTGAAGCCAAAAACATTCAGTACTTC. This sequence encodes CASSQASGQGVREAKNIQYF.

J is TRBJ2-5 and V is TRBV24-1, with D perhaps assigned TRBD1 or TRBD2 (5 bases each). CDR1 is KGHDR, CDR2 SFDVKD, per germline. V lost 3 bases to trimming and J lost 5 bases, with 18 bases between them. This CDR3 is 16 amino acids long. The CDR3 region has the DNA TGTGCCACCAGTGATCCCGGGGCTACCGGGAAGGAGACCCAGTACTTC. The encoded protein is CATSDPGATGKETQYF.

This clonotype was seen a handful of times. The genes are TRBV9 and TRBJ2-5; 8 bases fit TRBD2. Germline lookup yields CDR1 SGDLS and CDR2 YYNGEE. Germline trimming cut 2 bases from V and 4 bases from J; bases unmatched to any gene: 7. The CDR3 has 15 amino acids. This chain's CDR3 is CASSVAGGESETQYF. The CDR3 region has the DNA TGTGCCAGCAGCGTGGCCGGGGGGGAATCAGAGACCCAGTACTTC.

The chain carries TRBV5-1 and TRBJ2-7; 7 positions match TRBD1. Germline CDR1 and CDR2: SGHRS and YFSETQ. The trim removed 0 bases at V and 1 base at J, leaving 10 bases unmatched. The CDR3 contains 17 residues. The chain's CDR3 is CASSLGWVRGSSYEQYF. CDR3 sequence (DNA): TGCGCCAGCAGCTTGGGCTGGGTCAGGGGGTCGTCCTACGAGCAGTACTTC.